The 20 T cell receptor beta chains below all came from one sample that was sequenced in a study of graft-versus-host responses after intestinal transplantation. Sequencing was performed with immunoSEQ multiplex PCR; in TCRdb, only in-frame clones are kept and a portion is missing. The sample carries about 47,000 clones, roughly 95% recorded once. The sequenced sample was PBMCs, obtained about 350 days after intestinal transplant. The source of these receptors is a human patient who received an intestinal transplant, so some T cells may come from the graft donor.

This chain joins TRBV15 and TRBJ2-3, with 13 bases fitting TRBD2. The CDR3 contains 19 residues. Germline CDR1 and CDR2: LNHNV and YYDKDF (reference sequence). Losses at the gene ends were 0 bases for V and 2 bases for J; bases not matched to a gene: 8. DNA of the CDR3: TGTGCCACCAGCAGAGATCCCGGGACTAGCGGGGTCGACACAGATACGCAGTATTTT. Translating gives CATSRDPGTSGVDTDTQYF.

The chain couples TRBV11-2 to TRBJ2-1, with 9 nucleotides matching TRBD2. With 4 bases clipped from V and 4 bases from J, the junction kept 5 bases outside the gene matches. The CDR3 has 15 amino acids. The germline gives CDR1 SGHAT, CDR2 FQNNGV. The CDR3 region has the DNA TGTGCCAGCAGCTGGCGGACTAGCGCGTACAATGAGCAGTTCTTC. It codes for CASSWRTSAYNEQFF.

This clone came up a few times. This rearrangement joins TRBV7-2 to TRBJ2-7; D unresolved. V gave up 5 bases and J gave up 4 bases, with 15 bases separating them. This CDR3 has 14 amino acids. Looked up from germline, CDR1 is SGHTA and CDR2 is FQGNSA. This CDR3 is CASSAQYGNYEQYF. CDR3 coding DNA: TGTGCCAGCAGCGCCCAATATGGTAATTACGAGCAGTACTTC.

The chain uses TRBV4-1 and TRBJ1-1; TRBD1 might be the D (6 bases). This CDR3 comprises 15 residues. Trimming left V 0 bases short and J 4 bases short, with 12 bases between. Germline V gene sequence: CDR1 MGHRA, CDR2 YSYEKL. CDR3 amino acids: CASSQEEGEGTEAFF. DNA of the CDR3: TGCGCCAGCAGCCAAGAAGAGGGGGAAGGCACTGAAGCTTTCTTT.

V gene TRBV19 combines with J gene TRBJ2-1; 9 bases line up with TRBD2. The V gene end was trimmed by 4 bases and the J gene end by 6 bases; junction bases not matched to a gene: 1. Per the germline V gene, CDR1 is LNHDA and CDR2 is SQIVND (reference sequence). This CDR3 has 13 amino acids. Here the CDR3 DNA reads TGTGCCAGTAGTAGTAGCGGGGGCAATGAGCAGTTCTTC. Protein product: CASSSSGGNEQFF.

V usage is TRBV28 and J usage is TRBJ1-1; D perhaps matches TRBD1 (6 bases). Deletions cut 6 bases from V and 4 bases from J, with 18 bases between. The CDR3 covers 15 residues. Germline V gene data show CDR1 as MDHEN and CDR2 as SYDVKM. The CDR3 DNA is TGTGCCAGCAGCCCGCCGGGGGGCCCGGCCACTGAAGCTTTCTTT. Amino acid sequence: CASSPPGGPATEAFF. The variable domain in full, with the rest retrieved from reference TRBV28 and TRBJ1-1, is DVKVTQSSRYLVKRTGEKVFLECVQDMDHENMFWYRQDPGLGLRLIYFSYDVKMKEKGDIPEGYSVSREKKERFSLILESASTNQTSMYLCASSPPGGPATEAFFGQGTRLTVV.

J is TRBJ2-3 and V is TRBV5-4; D remains unclear. This CDR3 region has 16 residues. Per germline, CDR1 SGHNT and CDR2 YYREEE (reference sequence). With 4 bases removed from V and 0 bases from J, the gap between germline ends came to 15 bases. CDR3 in DNA: TGTGCCAGCAGCCTCGATTTAGGGCAGAGCACAGATACGCAGTATTTT. This sequence encodes CASSLDLGQSTDTQYF.

This clone was seen once. The V call is TRBV29-1, the J call TRBJ2-5; 7 bases are shared with TRBD1. V lost 6 bases to trimming and J lost 4 bases; unmatched junction nucleotides: 14. Germline V lookup: CDR1 SQVTM, CDR2 ANQGSEA. CDR3 length: 15 amino acids. CDR3 nucleotide sequence: TGCAGCGTCCCCAGACAGGGTCGTGGGTCAGAGACCCAGTACTTC. This codes for CSVPRQGRGSETQYF.

This clone was seen once. The V call is TRBV11-1, the J call TRBJ2-7; possible D gene TRBD1, 5 bases. This CDR3 is built from 13 residues. V was pared by 3 bases and J by 1 base, with 7 bases between. CDR1 is SGHAT, CDR2 FQDESV, per germline (reference sequence). CDR3 DNA: TGTGCCAGCAGCTTCGACAGTTCCTACGAGCAGTACTTC. Protein sequence: CASSFDSSYEQYF.

CDR3 sequence (DNA): TGTGCCAGCAGTTCTGACAGGGGGCAAGAGACCCAGTACTTC. Its protein product is CASSSDRGQETQYF. This chain joins TRBV2 and TRBJ2-5, with 9 bases matching TRBD1. The J segment lost 2 bases and the V segment lost 5 bases, leaving 3 bases of the junction unmatched. The length of the CDR3 is 14 residues. Germline assignment: CDR1 SNHLY and CDR2 FYNNEI.

V usage is TRBV9 and J usage is TRBJ2-2; TRBD2 aligns across 10 bases. Trimming removed 4 bases from V and 9 bases from J; junction bases left unmatched: 15. Germline V gene lookup returns CDR1 SGDLS and CDR2 YYNGEE. The CDR3 is 17 residues long. This chain's CDR3 is CASSPNLLAGVSRELFF. In DNA, the CDR3 is TGTGCCAGCAGCCCTAACTTGCTAGCGGGAGTTTCCAGGGAGCTGTTTTTT. Together with reference TRBV9 and TRBJ2-2, the CDR3 gives the full variable domain: DSGVTQTPKHLITATGQRVTLRCSPRSGDLSVYWYQQSLDQGLQFLIQYYNGEERAKGNILERFSAQQFPDLHSELNLSSLELGDSALYFCASSPNLLAGVSRELFFGEGSRLTVL.

V gene TRBV6-1 combines with J gene TRBJ2-1, with D hard to call. Trimming cost V 2 bases and J 0 bases, with 26 bases left between them. Germline CDR1 and CDR2: MNHNS and SASEGT. The CDR3 length is 21 residues. CDR3 residues: CASSESGFWASPMSSYNEQFF. DNA for the CDR3: TGTGCCAGCAGTGAATCCGGTTTTTGGGCCTCCCCCATGAGCTCCTACAATGAGCAGTTCTTC.

The rearrangement joins TRBV18 to TRBJ2-5, with 7 bases fitting TRBD2. The V gene's germline CDR1 is KGHSH and CDR2 LQKENI. Losses at the gene ends were 6 bases for V and 5 bases for J; bases not matched to a gene: 12. The CDR3 has 15 amino acids. The CDR3 coding sequence is TGTGCCAGCTCCCCCGGGCGGGAGAACGTGGAGACCCAGTACTTC. Translating it yields CASSPGRENVETQYF.

The genes are TRBV5-4 and TRBJ2-3; 11 bases are shared with TRBD2. Germline V gives CDR1 SGHNT, CDR2 YYREEE (reference sequence). V shed 0 bases and J 2 bases; nucleotides not matched to a gene: 5. CDR3 length: 17 amino acids. The CDR3 loop is CASSLGGTSGYTDTQYF. CDR3 in DNA: TGTGCCAGCAGCTTGGGGGGGACTAGCGGATACACAGATACGCAGTATTTT.

The chain combines TRBV2 with TRBJ1-6; 8 bases match TRBD1. Germline-derived CDR1 and CDR2 are SNHLY and FYNNEI. The V segment lost 6 bases and the J segment 7 bases; nucleotides outside the gene matches: 5. The CDR3 extends over 14 amino acids. CDR3 region: CASRSGQENSPLHF. The CDR3 region has the DNA TGTGCCAGCAGGTCGGGACAGGAGAATTCACCCCTCCACTTT.

The chain uses TRBV7-3 and TRBJ2-1; D is possibly TRBD1 (6 bases). Germline V gives CDR1 SGHTA, CDR2 FQGTGA. The CDR3 has 14 residues. The V and J ends lost 2 bases and 10 bases respectively, with 15 bases between them. CDR3 sequence: CASSLGVSRGEQFF. In DNA form, the CDR3 reads TGTGCCAGCAGCTTAGGTGTATCGAGGGGGGAGCAGTTCTTC.

V is TRBV5-1 and J is TRBJ2-3; 8 nucleotides match TRBD1. The trim removed 3 bases at V and 2 bases at J, leaving 8 bases unmatched. Germline lookup yields CDR1 SGHRS and CDR2 YFSETQ. The length of the CDR3 is 16 residues. Here the CDR3 reads CASSWPRTGTTDTQYF. The CDR3 DNA follows: TGCGCCAGCAGCTGGCCCCGGACAGGGACCACAGATACGCAGTATTTT.

The rearrangement uses TRBV7-7 and TRBJ2-5; the match to TRBD1 covers 8 bases. Per germline, CDR1 SSHAT and CDR2 FNYEAQ (reference sequence). V lost 5 bases, J lost 4 bases, and 3 bases stayed unmatched. The length of the CDR3 is 13 residues. DNA of the CDR3: TGTGCCAGCAGCCCAGGACAGGGAGAGACCCAGTACTTC. Its translation is CASSPGQGETQYF.

The chain recombines TRBV6-6 with TRBJ2-3; D not resolved. The germline V gene encodes CDR1 MNHNY and CDR2 SVGAGI (reference sequence). The CDR3 length is 16 residues. Trimming took off 4 bases at V and 0 bases at J, with 14 bases between the two ends. The CDR3 DNA follows: TGTGCCAGCAGTTGGACCTCGGGCCCCAGCACAGATACGCAGTATTTT. Protein sequence: CASSWTSGPSTDTQYF.

J is TRBJ1-2 and V is TRBV6-5; no definite D call. The germline V gene has CDR1 MNHEY and CDR2 SVGAGI. The germline V and J ends were trimmed by 5 bases and 2 bases, with 9 bases remaining between them. This CDR3 is 13 amino acids long. The CDR3 protein is CASSESGNYGYTF. CDR3 DNA sequence: TGTGCCAGCAGTGAGAGCGGGAACTATGGCTACACCTTC.